This TCR beta chain was observed in a study of blood T cell repertoires in COVID-19. In the study overall: From T cells, B-cell-depleted T cells, or PBMCs came the material, which was cDNA or gDNA.

Data came from immunoSEQ multiplex PCR; TCRdb stores just in-frame clones and leaves some out. The sample consists of around 450,000 clones, around 87% of them appearing once. Cohorts were assigned according to the clinical history that participants reported. The origin of this receptor is a woman between 18 and 29 years old who had recovered from COVID-19. Sequencing input: PBMCs or T cells enriched from blood (not recorded which).

CDR3 DNA sequence: TGTGCCAGCAGCCAAGATATCCCCTACGTCGATGAGCAGTTCTTC. Translated, it gives CASSQDIPYVDEQFF. V is TRBV3-1 (or the pseudogene TRBV3-2) and J is TRBJ2-1, with unresolved D. The germline CDR1 and CDR2 sequences are LGHDT and YNNKEL (reference sequence). The CDR3 totals 15 residues. V dropped 0 bases and J dropped 8 bases, with 14 bases sitting between them.